This entry features one T cell receptor (beta chain) sequence. The sample comes from a study of T cells in Graves' hyperthyroidism and ophthalmopathy. Between the trimmed V and J ends, which lost 0 bases and 0 bases, there was a span of 8 bases. Germline V gives CDR1 MNHEY, CDR2 SMNVEV (reference sequence). The CDR3 spans 15 residues. There were TCR beta CDR3 regions amplified from RNA transcripts. Researchers ran a first-round RT-PCR on the TCR CDR3 using the HTBI primer set. TCRdb re-called the multiplex PCR reads with MiXCR, one entry per CDR3 protein. The table shows 400,000 or so distinct CDR3 sequences, with roughly 13% occurring only once.

This sequence was found in a man between 45 and 60 years old with Graves' ophthalmopathy. The V and J genes are TRBV27 and TRBJ1-1; D gene uncertain. Sequenced material: blood. The CDR3 loop is CASSLSKAMNTEAFF. CDR3 bases: TGTGCCAGCAGTTTATCGAAGGCAATGAACACTGAAGCTTTCTTT.